This entry describes one T cell receptor beta chain. Antigen unknown. This sample stems from a study of blood T cells in healthy people across ages. The study's findings and limits: Diversity of TCR beta per million T cells declined in a roughly linear way with age.

The sample providers were healthy Caucasian people from Russia, aged about 6 to 100. Primed by a sample-barcoded 5' primer and a J-beta primer mix, a second PCR proceeded for about 6 to 12 cycles. TCRdb used MiXCR to reprocess the 5' RACE reads, holding one entry per CDR3 protein. The data show some 700,000 distinct CDR3 sequences, around 46% seen once. This sequence was found in a woman in her sixties or seventies in good health. The sequenced sample was blood.

CDR3 DNA: TGTGCCAGCAGGGGGGACAGGGGACCCCTCCACTTT. This sequence encodes CASRGDRGPLHF. The gene calls are TRBV6-6 and TRBJ1-6, with 10 bases matching TRBD1. Trimming removed 6 bases from V and 12 bases from J; junction bases left unmatched: 2. Germline V gene lookup returns CDR1 MNHNY and CDR2 SVGAGI (reference sequence). The CDR3 covers 12 residues.